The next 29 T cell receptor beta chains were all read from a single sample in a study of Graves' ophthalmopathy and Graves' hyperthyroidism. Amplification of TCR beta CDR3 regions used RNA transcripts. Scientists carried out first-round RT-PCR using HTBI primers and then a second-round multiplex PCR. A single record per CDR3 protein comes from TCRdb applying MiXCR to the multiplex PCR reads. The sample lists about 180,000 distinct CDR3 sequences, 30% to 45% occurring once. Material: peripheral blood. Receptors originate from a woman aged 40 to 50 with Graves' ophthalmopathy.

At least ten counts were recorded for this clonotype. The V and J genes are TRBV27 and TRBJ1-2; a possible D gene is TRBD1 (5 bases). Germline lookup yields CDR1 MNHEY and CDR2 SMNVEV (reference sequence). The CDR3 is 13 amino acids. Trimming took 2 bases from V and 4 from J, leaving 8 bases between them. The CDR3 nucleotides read TGTGCCAGCAGTTTAGGACACCCCTATGGCTACACCTTC. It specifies CASSLGHPYGYTF.

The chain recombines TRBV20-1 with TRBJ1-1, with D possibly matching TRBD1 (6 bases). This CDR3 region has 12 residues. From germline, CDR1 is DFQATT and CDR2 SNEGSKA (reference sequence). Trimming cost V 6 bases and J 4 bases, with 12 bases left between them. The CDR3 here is CSARQVGTEAFF. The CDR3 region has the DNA TGCAGTGCCAGACAGGTGGGCACTGAAGCTTTCTTT.

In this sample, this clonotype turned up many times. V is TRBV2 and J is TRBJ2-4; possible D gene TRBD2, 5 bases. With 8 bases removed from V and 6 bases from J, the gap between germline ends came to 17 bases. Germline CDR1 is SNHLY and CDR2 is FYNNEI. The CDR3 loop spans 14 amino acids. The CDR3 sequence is CASSARETSNIQYF. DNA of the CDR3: TGTGCCAGCTCAGCGAGGGAAACGTCAAACATTCAGTACTTC.

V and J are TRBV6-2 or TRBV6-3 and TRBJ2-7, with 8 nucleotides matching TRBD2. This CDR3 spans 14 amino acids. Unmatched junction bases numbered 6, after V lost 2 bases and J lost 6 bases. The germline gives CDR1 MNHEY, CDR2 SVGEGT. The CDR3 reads CASSYAAGGAEQYF. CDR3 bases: TGTGCCAGCAGTTACGCCGCGGGAGGAGCCGAGCAGTACTTC.

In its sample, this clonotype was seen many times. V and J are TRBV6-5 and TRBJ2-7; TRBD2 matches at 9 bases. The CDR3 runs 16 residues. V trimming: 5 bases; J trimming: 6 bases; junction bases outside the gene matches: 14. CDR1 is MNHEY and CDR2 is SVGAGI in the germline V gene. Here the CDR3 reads CASSNNPGLAVREQYF. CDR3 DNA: TGTGCCAGCAGTAACAATCCGGGACTAGCTGTACGCGAGCAGTACTTC.

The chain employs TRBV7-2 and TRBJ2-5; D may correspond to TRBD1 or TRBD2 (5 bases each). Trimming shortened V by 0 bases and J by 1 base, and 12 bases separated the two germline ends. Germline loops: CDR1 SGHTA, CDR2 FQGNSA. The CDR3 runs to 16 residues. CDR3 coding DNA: TGTGCCAGCAGCTTAGCCAAGGGTGGGGGCCAAGAGACCCAGTACTTC. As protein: CASSLAKGGGQETQYF. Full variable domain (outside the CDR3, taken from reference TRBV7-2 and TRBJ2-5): GAGVSQSPSNKVTEKGKDVELRCDPISGHTALYWYRQSLGQGLEFLIYFQGNSAPDKSGLPSDRFSAERTGGSVSTLTIQRTQQEDSAVYLCASSLAKGGGQETQYFGPGTRLLVL.

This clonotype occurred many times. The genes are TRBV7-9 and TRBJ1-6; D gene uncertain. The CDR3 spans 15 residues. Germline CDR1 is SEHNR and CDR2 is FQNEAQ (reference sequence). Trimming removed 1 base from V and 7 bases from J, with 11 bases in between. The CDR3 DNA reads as TGTGCCAGCAGCTTAGGGGAGGGAAACAATTCACCCCTCCACTTT. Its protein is CASSLGEGNNSPLHF.

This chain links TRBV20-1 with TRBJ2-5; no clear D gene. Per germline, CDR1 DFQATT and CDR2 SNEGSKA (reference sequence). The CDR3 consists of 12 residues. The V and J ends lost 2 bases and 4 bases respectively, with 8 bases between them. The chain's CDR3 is CSARLGGETQYF. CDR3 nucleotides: TGCAGTGCTAGACTCGGCGGAGAGACCCAGTACTTC.

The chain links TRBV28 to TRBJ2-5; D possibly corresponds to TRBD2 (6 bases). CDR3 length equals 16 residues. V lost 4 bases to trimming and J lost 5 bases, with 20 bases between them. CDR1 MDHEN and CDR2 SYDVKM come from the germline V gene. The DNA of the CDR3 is TGTGCCAGCAGTTCGTGGAGGGAAGGGACCGGGGAGACCCAGTACTTC. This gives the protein CASSSWREGTGETQYF.

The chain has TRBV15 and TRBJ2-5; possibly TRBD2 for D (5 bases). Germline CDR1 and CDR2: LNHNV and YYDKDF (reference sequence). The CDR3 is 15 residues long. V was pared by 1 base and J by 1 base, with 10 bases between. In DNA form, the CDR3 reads TGTGCCACCAGCAGAGTGGGGAGCCTCCAAGAGACCCAGTACTTC. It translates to CATSRVGSLQETQYF.

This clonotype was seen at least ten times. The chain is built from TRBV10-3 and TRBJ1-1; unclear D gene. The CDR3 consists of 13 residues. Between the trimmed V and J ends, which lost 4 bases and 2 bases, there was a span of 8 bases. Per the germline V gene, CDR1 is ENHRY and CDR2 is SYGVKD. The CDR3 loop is CAISGSFNTEAFF. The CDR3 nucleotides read TGTGCCATCAGTGGTTCATTTAACACTGAAGCTTTCTTT.

CDR3 in amino acids: CATSSSRYRGHYGYTF. In DNA, the CDR3 is TGTGCCACCAGCAGTTCCCGGTACAGGGGGCACTATGGCTACACCTTC. V and J are TRBV15 and TRBJ1-2, with 9 positions matching TRBD1. With 3 bases clipped from V and 3 bases from J, the junction kept 8 bases outside the gene matches. The CDR3 totals 16 residues. Per germline, CDR1 LNHNV and CDR2 YYDKDF (reference sequence).

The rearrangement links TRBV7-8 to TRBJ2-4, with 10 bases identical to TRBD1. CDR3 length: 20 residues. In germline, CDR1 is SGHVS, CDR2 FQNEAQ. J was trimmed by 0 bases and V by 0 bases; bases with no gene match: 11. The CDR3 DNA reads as TGTGCCAGCAGCTTAGCCCCCTGGGGACAGGGGAGTAAAGCCAAAAACATTCAGTACTTC. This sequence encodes CASSLAPWGQGSKAKNIQYF.

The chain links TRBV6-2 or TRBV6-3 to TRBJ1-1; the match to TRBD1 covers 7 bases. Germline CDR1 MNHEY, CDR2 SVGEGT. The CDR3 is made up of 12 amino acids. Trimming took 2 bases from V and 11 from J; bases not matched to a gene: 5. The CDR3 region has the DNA TGTGCCAGCAGTTACGACAGGGTGGCCGCTTTCTTT. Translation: CASSYDRVAAFF.

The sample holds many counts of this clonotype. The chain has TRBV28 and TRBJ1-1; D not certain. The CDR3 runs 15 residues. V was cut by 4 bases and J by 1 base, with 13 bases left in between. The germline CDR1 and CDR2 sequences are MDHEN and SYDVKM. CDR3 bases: TGTGCCAGCAGTTCCCGTGAAGGGTGGAACACTGAAGCTTTCTTT. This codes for CASSSREGWNTEAFF.

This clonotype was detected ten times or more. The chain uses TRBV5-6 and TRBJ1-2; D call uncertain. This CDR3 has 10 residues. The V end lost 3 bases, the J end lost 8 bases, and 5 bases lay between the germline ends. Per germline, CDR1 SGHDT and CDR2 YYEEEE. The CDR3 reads CASSCRGYTF. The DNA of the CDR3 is TGTGCCAGCAGCTGTAGAGGCTACACCTTC.

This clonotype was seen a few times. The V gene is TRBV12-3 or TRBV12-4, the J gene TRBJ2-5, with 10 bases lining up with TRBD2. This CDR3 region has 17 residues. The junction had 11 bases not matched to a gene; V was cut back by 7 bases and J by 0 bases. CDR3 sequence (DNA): TGTGCCAGCACGGGAAGCGGGAGGGTCCCGTACCAAGAGACCCAGTACTTC. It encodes CASTGSGRVPYQETQYF.

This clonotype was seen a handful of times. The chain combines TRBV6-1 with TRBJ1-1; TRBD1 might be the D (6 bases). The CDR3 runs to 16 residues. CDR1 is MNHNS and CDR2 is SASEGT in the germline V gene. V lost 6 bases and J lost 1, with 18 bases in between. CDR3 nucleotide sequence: TGTGCCAGCAGGGGTCAGAGACAGGCCAAGAACACTGAAGCTTTCTTT. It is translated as CASRGQRQAKNTEAFF.

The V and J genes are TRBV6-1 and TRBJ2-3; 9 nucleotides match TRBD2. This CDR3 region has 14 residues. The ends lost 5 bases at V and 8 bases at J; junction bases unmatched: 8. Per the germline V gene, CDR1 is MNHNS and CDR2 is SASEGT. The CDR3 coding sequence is TGTGCCAGCAGTCTTAGCGGGAGCCCGCGTACGCAGTATTTT. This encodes CASSLSGSPRTQYF.

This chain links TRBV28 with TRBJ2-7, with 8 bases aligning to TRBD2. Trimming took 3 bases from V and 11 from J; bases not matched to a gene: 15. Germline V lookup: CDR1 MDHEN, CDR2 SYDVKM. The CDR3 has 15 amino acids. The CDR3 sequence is CASSFSGGEREGKYF. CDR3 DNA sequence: TGTGCCAGCAGTTTCTCGGGAGGGGAAAGGGAAGGGAAGTACTTC.

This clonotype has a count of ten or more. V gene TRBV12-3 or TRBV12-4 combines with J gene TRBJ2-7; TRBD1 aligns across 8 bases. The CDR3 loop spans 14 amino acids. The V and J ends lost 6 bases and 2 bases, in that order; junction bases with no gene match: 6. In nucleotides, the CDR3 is TGTGCCAGCAGGACCGACAGGGGTCCCTACGAGCAGTACTTC. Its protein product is CASRTDRGPYEQYF.

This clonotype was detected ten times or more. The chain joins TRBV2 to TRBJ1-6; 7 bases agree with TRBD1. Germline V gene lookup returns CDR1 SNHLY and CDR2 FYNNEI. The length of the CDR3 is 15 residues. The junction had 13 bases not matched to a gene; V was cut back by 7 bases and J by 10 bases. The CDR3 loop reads CASIGTAGRGSPLHF. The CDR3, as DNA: TGTGCCAGCATTGGGACAGCCGGCCGTGGGTCACCCCTCCACTTT. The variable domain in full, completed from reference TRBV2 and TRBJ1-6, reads EPEVTQTPSHQVTQMGQEVILRCVPISNHLYFYWYRQILGQKVEFLVSFYNNEISEKSEIFDDQFSVERPDGSNFTLKIRSTKLEDSAMYFCASIGTAGRGSPLHFGNGTRLTVT.

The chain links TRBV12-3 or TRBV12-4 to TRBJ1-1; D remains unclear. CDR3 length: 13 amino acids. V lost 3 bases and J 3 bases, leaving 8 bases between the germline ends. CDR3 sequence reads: CASSLRPYTEAFF. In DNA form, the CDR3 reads TGTGCCAGCAGTTTGAGACCCTACACTGAAGCTTTCTTT.

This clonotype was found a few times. The CDR3 reads CASSEQKTQYF. The CDR3 coding sequence is TGTGCCAGCAGTGAACAGAAGACCCAGTACTTC. V and J are TRBV6-1 and TRBJ2-5; D not resolved. This CDR3 contains 11 residues. Germline loops: CDR1 MNHNS, CDR2 SASEGT. Trimming removed 2 bases at V and 6 bases at J, with 4 bases between.

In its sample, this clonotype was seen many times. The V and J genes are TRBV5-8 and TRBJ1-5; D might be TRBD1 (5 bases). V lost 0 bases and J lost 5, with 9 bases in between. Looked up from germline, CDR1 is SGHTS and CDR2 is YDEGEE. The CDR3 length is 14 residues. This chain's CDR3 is CASSLEGVDQPQHF. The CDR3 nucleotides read TGTGCCAGCAGCTTGGAAGGGGTTGATCAGCCCCAGCATTTT.

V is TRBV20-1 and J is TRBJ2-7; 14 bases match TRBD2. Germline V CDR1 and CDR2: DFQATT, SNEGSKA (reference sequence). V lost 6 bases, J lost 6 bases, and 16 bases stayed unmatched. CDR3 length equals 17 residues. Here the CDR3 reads CSATGLAGVEPGFEQYF. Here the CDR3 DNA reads TGCAGTGCAACGGGACTAGCGGGAGTAGAGCCGGGTTTCGAGCAGTACTTC.

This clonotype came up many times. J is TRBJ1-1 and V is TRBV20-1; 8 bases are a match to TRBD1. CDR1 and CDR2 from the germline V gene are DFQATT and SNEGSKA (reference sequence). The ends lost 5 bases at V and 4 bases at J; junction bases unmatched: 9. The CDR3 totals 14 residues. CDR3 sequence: CSASPRTGFTEAFF. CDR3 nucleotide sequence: TGCAGTGCTTCCCCAAGGACAGGGTTCACTGAAGCTTTCTTT.

In nucleotides, the CDR3 is TGTGCCATCAGTGCCACGACAGGGAGCACTGAAGCTTTCTTT. Translated: CAISATTGSTEAFF. The chain links TRBV10-3 to TRBJ1-1; TRBD1 matches at 7 bases. Trimming removed 4 bases from V and 4 bases from J; junction bases left unmatched: 6. This CDR3 is built from 14 residues. The germline gives CDR1 ENHRY, CDR2 SYGVKD.

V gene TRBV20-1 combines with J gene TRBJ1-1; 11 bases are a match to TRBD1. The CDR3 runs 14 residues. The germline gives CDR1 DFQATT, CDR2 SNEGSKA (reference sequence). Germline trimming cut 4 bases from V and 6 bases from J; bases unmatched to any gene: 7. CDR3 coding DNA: TGCAGTGCTAAGGAGGGGACAGGGGGGCCTGAAGCTTTCTTT. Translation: CSAKEGTGGPEAFF.